A selection of T cell receptor beta chains follows, all from one sample in a study of control samples from healthy donors and cancer patients. Produced via immunoSEQ multiplex PCR; TCRdb's table is partial and in-frame only. This table holds about 120,000 clones, approximately 91% found once. The sequencing input was blood. Source of these receptors: a young woman in good health. CDR3s include the opening cysteine and the closing phenylalanine or tryptophan. Each record gives: V gene, clone size, J gene, D gene, CDR3 DNA, CDR3 protein. D genes are given only for firm matches. The size field is filled for only some rows; it gives once, few, many or a size class.

v_call: TRBV7-2
clone_size: -
j_call: TRBJ2-7
d_call: -
cdr3_nt: TGTGCCAGCAGCATTTTAACGGGGCTTCGTACCTACGAGCAGTACTTC
cdr3_aa: CASSILTGLRTYEQYF

v_call: TRBV12-3/TRBV12-4
clone_size: -
j_call: TRBJ2-7
d_call: TRBD1
cdr3_nt: TGTGCCAGCAGCCCGGGACAGGGGGGCGAGCAGTACTTC
cdr3_aa: CASSPGQGGEQYF

v_call: TRBV7-2
clone_size: -
j_call: TRBJ1-2
d_call: TRBD1
cdr3_nt: TGTGCCAGCAGCTTAGCTGGGGGACAGGGGCAGGGTGGCTACACCTTC
cdr3_aa: CASSLAGGQGQGGYTF

v_call: TRBV19
clone_size: -
j_call: TRBJ2-3
d_call: -
cdr3_nt: TGTGCCACCACGGACTCAATCGAAAGGTCAGATACGCAGTATTTT
cdr3_aa: CATTDSIERSDTQYF

v_call: TRBV5-6
clone_size: -
j_call: TRBJ1-2
d_call: -
cdr3_nt: TGTGCCAGCAGCTTGGGGTGGGGCAGGGACATAAAGAACTATGGCTACACCTTC
cdr3_aa: CASSLGWGRDIKNYGYTF

v_call: TRBV28
clone_size: -
j_call: TRBJ2-3
d_call: -
cdr3_nt: TGTGCCAGCAGTTTATCCCGGGGGTTTGGACTCGGACGGGGGAGTAGCACAGATACGCAGTATTTT
cdr3_aa: CASSLSRGFGLGRGSSTDTQYF

v_call: TRBV7-2
clone_size: -
j_call: TRBJ1-1
d_call: -
cdr3_nt: TGTGCCAGCAGCTTACGTATGAACACTGAAGCTTTCTTT
cdr3_aa: CASSLRMNTEAFF

v_call: TRBV6-5
clone_size: -
j_call: TRBJ2-3
d_call: -
cdr3_nt: TGTGCCAGCAGTTCCGACGGAAGCACAGATACGCAGTATTTT
cdr3_aa: CASSSDGSTDTQYF

v_call: TRBV5-1
clone_size: -
j_call: TRBJ1-1
d_call: -
cdr3_nt: TGCGCCAGCAGCGCATCCTCTTTGAACACTGAAGCTTTCTTT
cdr3_aa: CASSASSLNTEAFF

v_call: TRBV28
clone_size: once
j_call: TRBJ2-3
d_call: TRBD2
cdr3_nt: TGTGCCAGCAGTGCCTACCTAGCGGGAGGAGATACGCAGTATTTT
cdr3_aa: CASSAYLAGGDTQYF

v_call: TRBV6-5
clone_size: -
j_call: TRBJ2-1
d_call: -
cdr3_nt: TGTGCCAGCAGTTTCGGACAGTTTCGAAACAATGAGCAGTTCTTC
cdr3_aa: CASSFGQFRNNEQFF

v_call: TRBV7-3
clone_size: -
j_call: TRBJ2-3
d_call: TRBD2
cdr3_nt: TGTGCCAGCAGCCTCGGACTAGCTTCTGATACGCAGTATTTT
cdr3_aa: CASSLGLASDTQYF

v_call: TRBV15
clone_size: -
j_call: TRBJ2-5
d_call: -
cdr3_nt: TGTGCCACCAGCGAGGGAGGCCAAGAGACCCAGTACTTC
cdr3_aa: CATSEGGQETQYF

v_call: TRBV14
clone_size: -
j_call: TRBJ1-4
d_call: -
cdr3_nt: TGTGCCAGCAGAAGGAATCAGGAAAAACTGTTTTTT
cdr3_aa: CASRRNQEKLFF

v_call: TRBV28
clone_size: -
j_call: TRBJ1-3
d_call: TRBD1
cdr3_nt: TGTGCCAGCAAGGAGGGGGCTGCGGGAAACACCATATATTTT
cdr3_aa: CASKEGAAGNTIYF

v_call: TRBV15
clone_size: -
j_call: TRBJ1-3
d_call: -
cdr3_nt: TGTGCCACCAGCAGAGATACTGGAAACACCATATATTTT
cdr3_aa: CATSRDTGNTIYF

v_call: TRBV6-5
clone_size: -
j_call: TRBJ2-3
d_call: -
cdr3_nt: TGTGCCAGCATAGACTGGGGCCAAGATACGCAGTATTTT
cdr3_aa: CASIDWGQDTQYF

v_call: TRBV5-4
clone_size: few
j_call: TRBJ1-6
d_call: TRBD1
cdr3_nt: TGTGCCAGCAGCTTCGGACAGGGTAATTCACCCCTCCACTTT
cdr3_aa: CASSFGQGNSPLHF

v_call: TRBV5-1
clone_size: -
j_call: TRBJ2-5
d_call: -
cdr3_nt: TGCGCCAGCAGCCTCGGGCCAGCTCAAGAGACCCAGTACTTC
cdr3_aa: CASSLGPAQETQYF

v_call: TRBV20-1
clone_size: -
j_call: TRBJ2-1
d_call: -
cdr3_nt: TGCAGTGTTAGTCCTACGGGGCGGGCAGCCGGCGAGCAGTTCTTC
cdr3_aa: CSVSPTGRAAGEQFF

v_call: TRBV29-1
clone_size: -
j_call: TRBJ2-1
d_call: -
cdr3_nt: TGCAGCGTTTCCCAGGGGGGGGCAGTAAATGAGCAGTTCTTC
cdr3_aa: CSVSQGGAVNEQFF

v_call: TRBV4-3
clone_size: -
j_call: TRBJ2-7
d_call: TRBD1
cdr3_nt: TGCGCCAGCAGCCAAGATACCGGGACAGGGGTCTACGAGCAGTACTTC
cdr3_aa: CASSQDTGTGVYEQYF

v_call: TRBV28
clone_size: -
j_call: TRBJ2-7
d_call: TRBD1
cdr3_nt: TGTGCCGTACCCGGACAGGGGAACTCCTACGAGCAGTACTTC
cdr3_aa: CAVPGQGNSYEQYF

v_call: TRBV4-2
clone_size: -
j_call: TRBJ2-5
d_call: -
cdr3_nt: TGTGCCAGCAGCCAAGGCCGGTCAGAGACCCAGTACTTC
cdr3_aa: CASSQGRSETQYF

v_call: TRBV5-6
clone_size: -
j_call: TRBJ2-7
d_call: TRBD2
cdr3_nt: TGTGCCAGCAGCTGGGGGACTAGCGGCTACGAGCAGTACTTC
cdr3_aa: CASSWGTSGYEQYF

v_call: TRBV5-6
clone_size: -
j_call: TRBJ1-1
d_call: TRBD1
cdr3_nt: TGTGCCAGCAGCCTAACAGGGGGCGAGAGGAACACTGAAGCTTTCTTT
cdr3_aa: CASSLTGGERNTEAFF

v_call: TRBV28
clone_size: -
j_call: TRBJ2-7
d_call: TRBD1
cdr3_nt: TGTGCCAGCCGTTGGCGGACAGGGCTCACCTACGAGCAGTACTTC
cdr3_aa: CASRWRTGLTYEQYF

v_call: TRBV28
clone_size: -
j_call: TRBJ1-5
d_call: -
cdr3_nt: TGTGCCAGCAGTTTCCGGGGAAAAAGCAATCAGCCCCAGCATTTT
cdr3_aa: CASSFRGKSNQPQHF